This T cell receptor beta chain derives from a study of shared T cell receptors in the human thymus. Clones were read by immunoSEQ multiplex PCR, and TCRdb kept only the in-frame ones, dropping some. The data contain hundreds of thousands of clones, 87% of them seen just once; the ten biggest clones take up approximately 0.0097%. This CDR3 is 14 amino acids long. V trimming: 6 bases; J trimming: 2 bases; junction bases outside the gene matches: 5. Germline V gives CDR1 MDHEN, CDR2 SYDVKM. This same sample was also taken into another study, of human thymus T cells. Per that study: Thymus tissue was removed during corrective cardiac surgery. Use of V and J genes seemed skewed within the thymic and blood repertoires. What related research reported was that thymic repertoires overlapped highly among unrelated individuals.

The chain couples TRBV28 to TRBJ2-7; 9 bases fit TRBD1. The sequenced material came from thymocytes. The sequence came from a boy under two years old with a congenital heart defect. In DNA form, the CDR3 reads TGTGCCAGCAGCGGGACAGGGAAAACCTACGAGCAGTACTTC. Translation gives CASSGTGKTYEQYF.